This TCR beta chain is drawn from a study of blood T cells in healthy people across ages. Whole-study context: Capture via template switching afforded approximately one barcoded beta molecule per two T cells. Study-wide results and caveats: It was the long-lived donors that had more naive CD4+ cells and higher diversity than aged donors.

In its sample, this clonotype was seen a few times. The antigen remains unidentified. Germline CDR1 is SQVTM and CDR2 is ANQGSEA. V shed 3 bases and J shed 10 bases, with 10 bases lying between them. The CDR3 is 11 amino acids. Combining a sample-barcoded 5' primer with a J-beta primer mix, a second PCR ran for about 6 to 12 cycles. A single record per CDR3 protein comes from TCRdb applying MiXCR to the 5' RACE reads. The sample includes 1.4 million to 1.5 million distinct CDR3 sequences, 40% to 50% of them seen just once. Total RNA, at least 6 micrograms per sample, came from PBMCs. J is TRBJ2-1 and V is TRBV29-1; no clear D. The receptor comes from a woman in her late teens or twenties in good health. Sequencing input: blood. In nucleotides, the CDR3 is TGCAGCGTTGACGGTGCCTTCGAGCAGTTCTTC. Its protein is CSVDGAFEQFF.